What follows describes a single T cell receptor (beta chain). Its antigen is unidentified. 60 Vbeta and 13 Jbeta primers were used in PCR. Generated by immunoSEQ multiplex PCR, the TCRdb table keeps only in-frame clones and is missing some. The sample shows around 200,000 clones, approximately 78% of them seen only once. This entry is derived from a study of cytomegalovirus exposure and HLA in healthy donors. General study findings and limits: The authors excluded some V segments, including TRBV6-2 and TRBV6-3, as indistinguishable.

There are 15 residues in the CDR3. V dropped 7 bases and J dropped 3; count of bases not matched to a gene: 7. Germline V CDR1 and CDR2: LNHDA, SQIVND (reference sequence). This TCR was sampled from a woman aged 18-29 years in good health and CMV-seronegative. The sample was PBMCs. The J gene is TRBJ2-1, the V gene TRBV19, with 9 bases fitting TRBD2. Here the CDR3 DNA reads TGTGCCAGTACGGCCATTAGCGGGGGCTACAATGAGCAGTTCTTC. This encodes CASTAISGGYNEQFF. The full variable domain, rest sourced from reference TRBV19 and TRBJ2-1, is DGGITQSPKYLFRKEGQNVTLSCEQNLNHDAMYWYRQDPGQGLRLIYYSQIVNDFQKGDIAEGYSVSREKKESFPLTVTSAQKNPTAFYLCASTAISGGYNEQFFGPGTRLTVL.